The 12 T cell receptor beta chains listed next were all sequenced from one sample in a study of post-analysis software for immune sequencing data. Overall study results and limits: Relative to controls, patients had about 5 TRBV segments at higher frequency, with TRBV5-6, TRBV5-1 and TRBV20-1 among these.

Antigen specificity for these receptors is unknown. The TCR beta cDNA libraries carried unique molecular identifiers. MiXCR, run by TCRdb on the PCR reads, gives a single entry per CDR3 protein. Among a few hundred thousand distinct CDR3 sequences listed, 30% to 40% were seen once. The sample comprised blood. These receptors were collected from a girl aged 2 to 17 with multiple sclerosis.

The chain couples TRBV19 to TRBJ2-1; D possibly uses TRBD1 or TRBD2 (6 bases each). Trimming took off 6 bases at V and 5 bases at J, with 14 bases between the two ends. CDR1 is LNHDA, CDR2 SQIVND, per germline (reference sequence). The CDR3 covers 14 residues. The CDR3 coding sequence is TGTGCCAGTAGGACCCGGGGGCCACACAATGAGCAGTTCTTC. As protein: CASRTRGPHNEQFF.

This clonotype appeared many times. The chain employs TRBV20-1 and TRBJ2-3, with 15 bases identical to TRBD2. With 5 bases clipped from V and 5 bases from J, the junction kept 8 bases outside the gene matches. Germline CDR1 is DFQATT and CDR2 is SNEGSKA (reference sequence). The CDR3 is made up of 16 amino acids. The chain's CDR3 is CSAESGTSGGIDTQYF. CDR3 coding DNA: TGCAGTGCTGAATCCGGGACTAGCGGGGGGATAGATACGCAGTATTTT.

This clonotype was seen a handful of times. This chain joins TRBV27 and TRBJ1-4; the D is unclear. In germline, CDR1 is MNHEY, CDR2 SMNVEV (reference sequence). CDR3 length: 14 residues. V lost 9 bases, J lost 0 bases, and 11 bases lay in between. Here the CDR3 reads CARLRWTTNEKLFF. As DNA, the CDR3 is TGTGCCAGGCTCCGTTGGACAACTAATGAAAAACTGTTTTTT.

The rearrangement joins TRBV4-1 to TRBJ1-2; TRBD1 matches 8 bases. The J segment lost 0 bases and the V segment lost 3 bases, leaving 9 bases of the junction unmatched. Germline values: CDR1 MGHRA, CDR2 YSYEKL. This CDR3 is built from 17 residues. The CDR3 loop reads CASSHPGQGLANYGYTF. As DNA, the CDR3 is TGCGCCAGCAGCCACCCCGGACAGGGACTAGCTAACTATGGCTACACCTTC.

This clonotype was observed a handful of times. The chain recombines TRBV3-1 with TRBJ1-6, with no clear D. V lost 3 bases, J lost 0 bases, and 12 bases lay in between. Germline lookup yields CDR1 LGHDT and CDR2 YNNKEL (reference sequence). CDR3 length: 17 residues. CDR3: CASSQTDPSSYNSPLHF. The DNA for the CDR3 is TGTGCCAGCAGCCAGACCGACCCTAGCTCCTATAATTCACCCCTCCACTTT.

The CDR3 bases are TGTGCCAGCAGCTTATGGTCCGGGACAGGGGACACTGAAGCTTTCTTT. It specifies CASSLWSGTGDTEAFF. The gene calls are TRBV7-9 and TRBJ1-1, with 10 bases that match TRBD1. Germline loops: CDR1 SEHNR, CDR2 FQNEAQ (reference sequence). The CDR3 has 16 residues. The J segment lost 3 bases and the V segment lost 2 bases, leaving 6 bases of the junction unmatched. The variable domain in full, with the rest retrieved from reference TRBV7-9 and TRBJ1-1, is DTGVSQNPRHKITKRGQNVTFRCDPISEHNRLYWYRQTLGQGPEFLTYFQNEAQLEKSRLLSDRFSAERPKGSFSTLEIQRTEQGDSAMYLCASSLWSGTGDTEAFFGQGTRLTVV.

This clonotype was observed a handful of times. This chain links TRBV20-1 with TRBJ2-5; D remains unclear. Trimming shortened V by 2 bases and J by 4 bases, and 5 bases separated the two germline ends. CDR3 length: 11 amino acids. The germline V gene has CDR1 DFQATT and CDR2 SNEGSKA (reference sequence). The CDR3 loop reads CSARIAETQYF. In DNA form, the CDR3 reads TGCAGTGCTAGAATCGCAGAGACCCAGTACTTC.

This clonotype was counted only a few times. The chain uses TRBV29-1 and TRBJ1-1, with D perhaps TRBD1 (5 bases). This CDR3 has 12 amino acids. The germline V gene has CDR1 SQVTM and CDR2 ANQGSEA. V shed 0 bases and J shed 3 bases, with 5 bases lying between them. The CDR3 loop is CSVEEGDTEAFF. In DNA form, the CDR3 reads TGCAGCGTTGAAGAGGGGGACACTGAAGCTTTCTTT.

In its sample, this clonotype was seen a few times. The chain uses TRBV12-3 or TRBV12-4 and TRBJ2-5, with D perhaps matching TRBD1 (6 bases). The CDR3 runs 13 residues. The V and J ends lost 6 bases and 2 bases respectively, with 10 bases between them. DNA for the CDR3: TGTGCCAGCAGACGGGACACTCAAGAGACCCAGTACTTC. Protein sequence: CASRRDTQETQYF.

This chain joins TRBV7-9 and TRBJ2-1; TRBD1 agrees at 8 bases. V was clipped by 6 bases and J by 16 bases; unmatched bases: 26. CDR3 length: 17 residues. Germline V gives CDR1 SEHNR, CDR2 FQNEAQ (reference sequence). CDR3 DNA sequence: TGTGCCAGCAGAACCTATACGGCAGGGGGCTCCTACAATGAGCGCTTCTTC. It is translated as CASRTYTAGGSYNERFF.

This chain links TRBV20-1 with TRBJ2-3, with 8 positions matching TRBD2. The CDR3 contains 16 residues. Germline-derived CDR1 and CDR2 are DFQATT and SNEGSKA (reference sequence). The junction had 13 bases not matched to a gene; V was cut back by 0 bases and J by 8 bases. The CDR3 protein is CSARDPVLAVVGTQYF. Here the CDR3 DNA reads TGCAGTGCTAGAGACCCTGTACTAGCGGTGGTGGGTACGCAGTATTTT.

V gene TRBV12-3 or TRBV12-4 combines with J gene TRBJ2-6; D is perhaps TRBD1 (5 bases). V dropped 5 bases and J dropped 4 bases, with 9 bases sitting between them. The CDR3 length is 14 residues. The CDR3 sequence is CASSLREGANVLTF. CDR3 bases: TGTGCCAGCAGTCTCAGGGAAGGGGCCAACGTCCTGACTTTC.